Listed here are 31 T cell receptor beta chains from one sample, sequenced in a study of PD-1 blockade in classical Hodgkin lymphoma. In every patient, relapse followed autologous stem cell transplantation, while exposure to brentuximab vedotin differed. The data were produced by immunoSEQ multiplex PCR, yet TCRdb's version contains in-frame clones alone and is incomplete. The sample lists 20,000 to 25,000 clones, roughly 75% occurring once. The specimen was peripheral blood mononuclear cells (PBMCs), collected before the second cycle of nivolumab. The origin of the receptors is a human donor with classical Hodgkin lymphoma.

The V and J genes are TRBV19 and TRBJ2-5; D uncertain. The length of the CDR3 is 13 residues. Trimming removed 1 base from V and 2 bases from J, with 5 bases in between. Germline V lookup: CDR1 LNHDA, CDR2 SQIVND (reference sequence). CDR3: CASSIAVQETQYF. CDR3 in DNA: TGTGCCAGTAGTATAGCAGTACAAGAGACCCAGTACTTC.

CDR3 sequence (DNA): TGTGCCAGTAGTACCCGGACTAGCGGGATGGGGTACAATGAGCAGTTCTTC. Translating gives CASSTRTSGMGYNEQFF. This chain joins TRBV19 and TRBJ2-1, with TRBD2 identical over 12 bases. CDR1 and CDR2 from the germline V gene are LNHDA and SQIVND (reference sequence). After removal of 4 bases from V and 4 bases from J, the junction contained 8 bases not matched to a gene. The CDR3 is 17 amino acids. The variable domain in full, completed from reference TRBV19 and TRBJ2-1, reads DGGITQSPKYLFRKEGQNVTLSCEQNLNHDAMYWYRQDPGQGLRLIYYSQIVNDFQKGDIAEGYSVSREKKESFPLTVTSAQKNPTAFYLCASSTRTSGMGYNEQFFGPGTRLTVL.

This chain uses TRBV28 with TRBJ2-7; D not certain. Germline V gene lookup returns CDR1 MDHEN and CDR2 SYDVKM. The CDR3 has 14 amino acids. V was cut by 1 base and J by 7 bases, with 14 bases left in between. The CDR3 DNA reads as TGTGCCAGCAGTTTATTCGTCAAAGAAGTTGAGCAGTACTTC. Translation: CASSLFVKEVEQYF.

The chain links TRBV5-4 to TRBJ2-1, with D perhaps TRBD1 (6 bases). Trimming removed 4 bases from V and 10 bases from J, with 12 bases in between. CDR3 length: 12 amino acids. Germline V gives CDR1 SGHNT, CDR2 YYREEE (reference sequence). This CDR3 is CASSRTGYEQFF. The CDR3 DNA reads as TGTGCCAGCAGCAGAACAGGGTACGAGCAGTTCTTC. The complete variable domain, with remaining parts taken from reference TRBV5-4 and TRBJ2-1, reads ETGVTQSPTHLIKTRGQQVTLRCSSQSGHNTVSWYQQALGQGPQFIFQYYREEENGRGNFPPRFSGLQFPNYSSELNVNALELDDSALYLCASSRTGYEQFFGPGTRLTVL.

The J gene is TRBJ1-5, the V gene TRBV7-2, with D possibly matching TRBD1 (5 bases). CDR3 length: 15 residues. The V end lost 3 bases, the J end lost 1 base, and 10 bases lay between the germline ends. CDR1 SGHTA and CDR2 FQGNSA come from the germline V gene. CDR3 nucleotides: TGTGCCAGCAGCTTGGGGGGAGTCAGCAATCAGCCCCAGCATTTT. This sequence encodes CASSLGGVSNQPQHF.

The chain is built from TRBV6-5 and TRBJ1-2, with 11 bases that match TRBD1. Germline values: CDR1 MNHEY, CDR2 SVGAGI. There are 12 residues in the CDR3. The V segment lost 6 bases and the J segment 8 bases; nucleotides outside the gene matches: 2. The DNA of the CDR3 is TGTGCCAGCAGCAGGACAGGGGGCGGCTACACCTTC. It specifies CASSRTGGGYTF.

The chain couples TRBV5-1 to TRBJ2-5; D possibly corresponds to TRBD2 (5 bases). Germline lookup yields CDR1 SGHRS and CDR2 YFSETQ. This CDR3 region has 15 residues. Trimming took 3 bases from V and 2 from J, leaving 14 bases between them. CDR3 region: CASSSVPGTQETQYF. The CDR3 bases are TGCGCCAGCAGCTCAGTACCGGGAACACAAGAGACCCAGTACTTC.

V is TRBV15 and J is TRBJ1-2; no clear D gene. The V gene's germline CDR1 is LNHNV and CDR2 YYDKDF (reference sequence). V gave up 0 bases and J gave up 5 bases, with 13 bases separating them. This CDR3 comprises 15 residues. CDR3 sequence reads: CATSRDPIETYGYTF. In DNA, the CDR3 is TGTGCCACCAGCAGAGATCCGATTGAGACTTATGGCTACACCTTC.

V gene TRBV7-9 combines with J gene TRBJ2-7, with 9 bases lining up with TRBD2. Germline CDR1 reads SEHNR; CDR2 reads FQNEAQ (reference sequence). V was pared by 2 bases and J by 3 bases, with 5 bases of the junction left unmatched. This CDR3 region has 15 residues. CDR3 in DNA: TGTGCCAGCAGCTTACCGGGAGCGGGAGGCTACGAGCAGTACTTC. It yields the protein CASSLPGAGGYEQYF.

V is TRBV5-1 and J is TRBJ2-2, with 10 bases aligning to TRBD2. Trimming at V came to 5 bases and at J to 0 bases, leaving 10 bases not matched to a gene. The V gene's germline CDR1 is SGHRS and CDR2 YFSETQ. This CDR3 has 18 amino acids. The CDR3 nucleotides read TGCGCCAGCAGAACAGCGGGAGGGCCTAAGACGAACACCGGGGAGCTGTTTTTT. Encoded protein: CASRTAGGPKTNTGELFF.

This clone was seen once. The chain recombines TRBV19 with TRBJ2-7, with 7 bases fitting TRBD1. The V and J ends lost 2 bases and 5 bases, in that order; junction bases with no gene match: 12. Germline V gene sequence: CDR1 LNHDA, CDR2 SQIVND (reference sequence). This CDR3 is built from 16 residues. The CDR3 bases are TGTGCCAGTAGTATAACAAGGACGACAGGGCGCAACGAGCAGTACTTC. As protein: CASSITRTTGRNEQYF. The full variable domain, with the rest looked up from reference TRBV19 and TRBJ2-7, is DGGITQSPKYLFRKEGQNVTLSCEQNLNHDAMYWYRQDPGQGLRLIYYSQIVNDFQKGDIAEGYSVSREKKESFPLTVTSAQKNPTAFYLCASSITRTTGRNEQYFGPGTRLTVT.

This clone occurred a few times. The chain has TRBV29-1 and TRBJ2-3; the match to TRBD2 covers 9 bases. The germline gives CDR1 SQVTM, CDR2 ANQGSEA. The CDR3 runs 13 residues. V lost 6 bases and J lost 3; bases outside the gene matches: 4. CDR3 bases: TGCAGCGTCACGACTAGCGGTACAGATACGCAGTATTTT. Amino acids: CSVTTSGTDTQYF.

V gene TRBV9 combines with J gene TRBJ2-7; tentative D call: TRBD2 (7 bases). This CDR3 region has 15 residues. Germline lookup yields CDR1 SGDLS and CDR2 YYNGEE. V was pared by 0 bases and J by 5 bases, with 15 bases between. CDR3 residues: CASSVAGRGADEQYF. The CDR3 coding sequence is TGTGCCAGCAGCGTAGCTGGCCGGGGGGCCGACGAGCAGTACTTC.

The chain combines TRBV30 with TRBJ1-3, with D hard to call. CDR3 length equals 14 residues. Germline-derived CDR1 and CDR2 are GTSNPN and SVGIG (reference sequence). V shed 0 bases and J shed 4 bases, with 10 bases lying between them. The CDR3 spells CAWSVGGAGNTIYF. Written as DNA, the CDR3 is TGTGCCTGGAGTGTAGGCGGAGCGGGAAACACCATATATTTT.

The table lists this clone with a few counts. The chain carries TRBV7-2 and TRBJ2-1; D gene unclear. The CDR3 sequence is 11 residues long. Between the trimmed V and J ends, which lost 1 base and 9 bases, there was a span of 4 bases. The germline V gene encodes CDR1 SGHTA and CDR2 FQGNSA. CDR3 DNA sequence: TGTGCCAGCAGCTTAGGCCCTGAGCAGTTCTTC. Amino acid sequence: CASSLGPEQFF.

The chain joins TRBV5-4 to TRBJ2-6, with D uncertain. Germline V gene data show CDR1 as SGHNT and CDR2 as YYREEE (reference sequence). V lost 0 bases and J 0 bases, leaving 7 bases between the germline ends. The CDR3 totals 16 residues. CDR3 sequence: CASSLVGVSGANVLTF. CDR3 sequence (DNA): TGTGCCAGCAGCTTGGTTGGAGTCTCTGGGGCCAACGTCCTGACTTTC.

The chain links TRBV6-6 to TRBJ2-7, with 11 bases lining up with TRBD1. Germline loops: CDR1 MNHNY, CDR2 SVGAGI (reference sequence). There are 14 residues in the CDR3. V gave up 5 bases and J gave up 4 bases; unmatched junction bases: 4. The CDR3 is CASSLRDRGYEQYF. DNA for the CDR3: TGTGCCAGCAGTCTTCGGGACAGGGGGTACGAGCAGTACTTC.

The V gene is TRBV28, the J gene TRBJ2-3; 8 bases fit TRBD2. Germline V gene data show CDR1 as MDHEN and CDR2 as SYDVKM. The CDR3 is 17 amino acids. The V gene end was trimmed by 10 bases and the J gene end by 5 bases; junction bases not matched to a gene: 20. The CDR3 loop is CATVGTPRGGSRDTQYF. DNA of the CDR3: TGTGCCACCGTGGGAACCCCACGGGGGGGGTCAAGAGATACGCAGTATTTT.

This rearrangement joins TRBV5-4 to TRBJ1-2; no reliable D call. This CDR3 spans 13 amino acids. The V end lost 4 bases, the J end lost 3 bases, and 10 bases lay between the germline ends. Germline V gene sequence: CDR1 SGHNT, CDR2 YYREEE (reference sequence). The CDR3 here is CASSRKTDYGYTF. The CDR3, as DNA: TGTGCCAGCAGCCGGAAGACGGACTATGGCTACACCTTC.

The rearrangement links TRBV1 to TRBJ2-7. TRBV1 is designated a pseudogene. This CDR3 contains 14 residues. The CDR3 is CTSSQSFLFYEQYF. Written as DNA, the CDR3 is TGCACCAGCAGCCAAAGTTTTTTATTCTACGAGCAGTACTTC.

The genes are TRBV6-6 and TRBJ1-4; possible D gene TRBD1, 5 bases. Germline lookup yields CDR1 MNHNY and CDR2 SVGAGI (reference sequence). V lost 5 bases and J 5 bases, leaving 9 bases between the germline ends. The length of the CDR3 is 13 residues. CDR3 residues: CASSDRQNEKLFF. The CDR3 region has the DNA TGTGCCAGCAGTGACCGACAGAATGAAAAACTGTTTTTT.

The rearrangement joins TRBV4-1 to TRBJ2-3; D ambiguous. CDR3 length: 14 residues. Trimming took 2 bases from V and 2 from J, leaving 8 bases between them. Germline-derived CDR1 and CDR2 are MGHRA and YSYEKL. The CDR3 loop is CASSQSQTTDTQYF. CDR3 bases: TGCGCCAGCAGCCAAAGCCAGACCACAGATACGCAGTATTTT.

The rearrangement joins TRBV6-1 to TRBJ2-1; TRBD2 agrees at 7 bases. The CDR3 consists of 14 residues. After removal of 6 bases from V and 2 bases from J, the junction contained 4 bases not matched to a gene. Germline values: CDR1 MNHNS, CDR2 SASEGT. CDR3 in DNA: TGTGCCAGCAGAAGACTAGCTACCTACAATGAGCAGTTCTTC. Translating it yields CASRRLATYNEQFF.

The chain carries TRBV6-5 and TRBJ1-2, with 11 nucleotides matching TRBD1. This CDR3 is built from 16 residues. CDR1 and CDR2 (germline): MNHEY, SVGAGI. Unmatched junction bases numbered 6, after V lost 4 bases and J lost 2 bases. CDR3 region: CASSLDRTGGNYGYTF. For the CDR3, the DNA is TGTGCCAGCAGTTTAGACCGGACAGGGGGCAACTATGGCTACACCTTC.

The gene calls are TRBV5-4 and TRBJ2-2, with D perhaps being TRBD1 or TRBD2 (5 bases each). Germline-derived CDR1 and CDR2 are SGHNT and YYREEE (reference sequence). V was pared by 9 bases and J by 4 bases, with 13 bases between. The CDR3 contains 13 residues. The CDR3 spells CATRGVFTGELFF. In DNA, the CDR3 is TGTGCCACCCGAGGGGTGTTCACCGGGGAGCTGTTTTTT.

This clone was counted only a few times. The chain has TRBV6-5 and TRBJ1-3, with no clear D. Germline CDR1 reads MNHEY; CDR2 reads SVGAGI. The CDR3 sequence is 14 residues long. Trimming shortened V by 2 bases and J by 0 bases, and 5 bases separated the two germline ends. CDR3: CASSYGSSGNTIYF. CDR3 bases: TGTGCCAGCAGTTACGGATCCTCTGGAAACACCATATATTTT.

The CDR3 sequence is CASSTRQGPTNEKLFF. The CDR3 DNA sequence: TGTGCCAGTAGTACCAGACAGGGGCCAACTAATGAAAAACTGTTTTTT. The chain links TRBV19 to TRBJ1-4; 8 nucleotides agree with TRBD1. The CDR3 is 16 amino acids. The V segment lost 4 bases and the J segment 0 bases; nucleotides outside the gene matches: 4. The germline CDR1 and CDR2 sequences are LNHDA and SQIVND (reference sequence).

The rearrangement links TRBV19 to TRBJ2-2; TRBD2 matches at 8 bases. The CDR3 contains 16 residues. Germline V gene sequence: CDR1 LNHDA, CDR2 SQIVND (reference sequence). J gave up 5 bases and V 5 bases, and 10 bases lay outside the gene matches. This CDR3 reads CASSPTAGVGTGELFF. The DNA of the CDR3 is TGTGCCAGTAGTCCAACAGCGGGAGTAGGGACCGGGGAGCTGTTTTTT.

J is TRBJ2-7 and V is TRBV7-9; TRBD1 agrees at 11 bases. CDR1 is SEHNR, CDR2 FQNEAQ, per germline (reference sequence). The CDR3 covers 18 residues. After removal of 3 bases from V and 4 bases from J, the junction contained 14 bases not matched to a gene. The chain's CDR3 is CASSFGGGFGQGAYEQYF. DNA for the CDR3: TGTGCCAGCAGCTTCGGCGGCGGTTTTGGACAGGGGGCTTACGAGCAGTACTTC. Drawing the rest from reference TRBV7-9 and TRBJ2-7, the complete variable domain is DTGVSQNPRHKITKRGQNVTFRCDPISEHNRLYWYRQTLGQGPEFLTYFQNEAQLEKSRLLSDRFSAERPKGSFSTLEIQRTEQGDSAMYLCASSFGGGFGQGAYEQYFGPGTRLTVT.

The CDR3 spells CASSTGTSGAYEQYF. The CDR3, as DNA: TGTGCCAGCAGCACCGGGACTAGCGGGGCGTACGAGCAGTACTTC. The rearrangement joins TRBV6-1 to TRBJ2-7, with TRBD2 identical over 13 bases. With 6 bases clipped from V and 4 bases from J, the junction kept 6 bases outside the gene matches. Germline V gene lookup returns CDR1 MNHNS and CDR2 SASEGT. The CDR3 runs to 15 residues.

The chain combines TRBV7-9 with TRBJ2-2; 9 positions match TRBD2. From germline, CDR1 is SEHNR and CDR2 FQNEAQ (reference sequence). The CDR3 is 17 amino acids. After removal of 4 bases from V and 5 bases from J, the junction contained 11 bases not matched to a gene. DNA of the CDR3: TGTGCCAGCAGCTCCAGAGCGGGAGGTTTAACGACCGGGGAGCTGTTTTTT. This sequence encodes CASSSRAGGLTTGELFF.